The 22 T cell receptor beta chains listed next were all sequenced from one sample in a study of human T cells and chemical hapten exposure. One entry per CDR3 protein, called by TCRdb with MiXCR from the RACE reads. Counted here are about 76,000 distinct CDR3 sequences, 10% to 15% occurring once; the ten biggest clones make up approximately 6.2%. Time point given: patch test 3, about 24 weeks after DPC sensitization. The treatment here: therapeutic diphenylcyclopropenone sensitization with weekly scalp DPC. The specimen was whole blood, collected in connection with sensitization to the hapten diphenylcyclopropenone (DPC). The receptors were sampled from a woman in her fifties or sixties with alopecia areata. Some clones in this sample may be carry-over from other donors' samples.

This clonotype was seen repeatedly, ten times or more. The chain has TRBV7-8 and TRBJ2-7, with 14 bases that match TRBD2. Germline V lookup: CDR1 SGHVS, CDR2 FQNEAQ. Trimming cost V 10 bases and J 0 bases; bases outside gene matches: 8. The CDR3 has 16 residues. The CDR3, as DNA: TGTGCCACTACCCGGACTAGCGGGAGGAGCTCCTACGAGCAGTACTTC. Amino acid sequence: CATTRTSGRSSYEQYF.

This clonotype was found many times. CDR3 bases: TGCAGCGTCTCAGGACTAGTCGACGAGCAGTACTTC. It is translated as CSVSGLVDEQYF. The gene calls are TRBV29-1 and TRBJ2-7, with 7 bases identical to TRBD2. Germline CDR1 SQVTM, CDR2 ANQGSEA. This CDR3 is 12 amino acids long. J was trimmed by 5 bases and V by 6 bases; bases with no gene match: 7.

This chain joins TRBV12-3 or TRBV12-4 and TRBJ2-3, with D hard to call. This CDR3 region has 12 residues. V was shortened by 0 bases and J by 11 bases, with 9 bases between the two germline ends. DNA for the CDR3: TGTGCCAGCAGTTTAGCTGGGTTAAAGCAGTATTTT. Protein product: CASSLAGLKQYF.

This clonotype was counted only a few times. V is TRBV4-2 and J is TRBJ2-4; D possibly matches TRBD1 or TRBD2 (7 bases each). The CDR3 length is 16 residues. V was clipped by 1 base and J by 8 bases, with 18 bases between them. Germline lookup yields CDR1 LGHNA and CDR2 YNFKEQ. CDR3 in amino acids: CASSQGTDREGHIQYF. The CDR3 DNA is TGTGCCAGCAGCCAAGGAACCGACAGGGAGGGACACATTCAGTACTTC.

Comment on this clonotype: One base away lies a much larger clone, so this may be a sequencing read error. The chain employs TRBV10-2 and TRBJ2-1; 9 bases line up with TRBD2. Germline-derived CDR1 and CDR2 are WSHSY and SAAADI. The CDR3 spans 13 residues. Trimming cost V 10 bases and J 5 bases; bases outside gene matches: 6. CDR3 DNA: TGCGCCACCATTGGACTAGCGAACAATGAGCAGTTCTTC. Its protein is CATIGLANNEQFF.

Many counts were recorded for this clonotype. The chain employs TRBV4-1 and TRBJ1-1, with D unresolved. Trimming left V 4 bases short and J 2 bases short, with 14 bases between. There are 15 residues in the CDR3. Per germline, CDR1 MGHRA and CDR2 YSYEKL. The CDR3 protein is CASSLTWTANTEAFF. CDR3 DNA sequence: TGCGCCAGCAGCCTGACTTGGACCGCTAACACTGAAGCTTTCTTT.

This clonotype showed up many times. The gene calls are TRBV7-9 and TRBJ1-6; possible D gene TRBD1, 5 bases. The CDR3 sequence is 13 residues long. Germline V CDR1 and CDR2: SEHNR, FQNEAQ (reference sequence). The V and J ends lost 0 bases and 8 bases respectively, with 5 bases between them. The CDR3 here is CASSLAGDSPLHF. CDR3 in DNA: TGTGCCAGCAGCTTAGCGGGGGATTCACCCCTCCACTTT. The variable domain in full, completed from reference TRBV7-9 and TRBJ1-6, reads DTGVSQNPRHKITKRGQNVTFRCDPISEHNRLYWYRQTLGQGPEFLTYFQNEAQLEKSRLLSDRFSAERPKGSFSTLEIQRTEQGDSAMYLCASSLAGDSPLHFGNGTRLTVT.

V is TRBV29-1 and J is TRBJ2-6, with D unresolved. The CDR3 runs 16 residues. The ends were cut back, 3 bases at V and 1 base at J, with 13 bases in the middle. Per germline, CDR1 SQVTM and CDR2 ANQGSEA. The CDR3 here is CSVEVRHPSGANVLTF. CDR3 nucleotide sequence: TGCAGCGTTGAGGTGAGACACCCATCTGGGGCCAACGTCCTGACTTTC.

The sample holds many counts of this clonotype. The chain combines TRBV20-1 with TRBJ2-1; 7 bases are a match to TRBD2. The CDR3 runs to 15 residues. V shed 3 bases, J shed 5 bases, and the junction held 10 bases outside the gene matches. Germline V CDR1 and CDR2: DFQATT, SNEGSKA (reference sequence). DNA for the CDR3: TGCAGTGCTAGGGTTTTTGCGACTAGCAACAATGAGCAGTTCTTC. This encodes CSARVFATSNNEQFF.

The chain uses TRBV29-1 and TRBJ2-7; 9 positions agree with TRBD1. Germline V gene sequence: CDR1 SQVTM, CDR2 ANQGSEA. The CDR3 contains 16 residues. With 2 bases clipped from V and 5 bases from J, the junction kept 13 bases outside the gene matches. The CDR3 is CSVERGDRAAYNEQYF. In DNA form, the CDR3 reads TGCAGCGTTGAACGGGGGGACAGGGCGGCATACAACGAGCAGTACTTC.

This clonotype was detected many times. The V and J genes are TRBV29-1 and TRBJ2-1; 11 bases align to TRBD1. The V segment lost 8 bases and the J segment 3 bases; nucleotides outside the gene matches: 3. Germline V CDR1 and CDR2: SQVTM, ANQGSEA. The CDR3 sequence is 13 residues long. The CDR3 sequence: CSSGTGGYNEQFF. As DNA, the CDR3 is TGCAGCTCCGGGACAGGGGGCTACAATGAGCAGTTCTTC.

The table lists this clonotype with many counts. The chain links TRBV29-1 to TRBJ2-1; 10 bases are shared with TRBD2. The CDR3 is made up of 14 amino acids. V lost 7 bases to trimming and J lost 3 bases; unmatched junction nucleotides: 6. Per germline, CDR1 SQVTM and CDR2 ANQGSEA. CDR3 region: CSDGAGGSYNEQFF. The DNA for the CDR3 is TGCAGCGACGGAGCGGGAGGGAGCTACAATGAGCAGTTCTTC.

The chain couples TRBV20-1 to TRBJ2-6; D not certain. V was trimmed by 0 bases and J by 1 base, leaving 7 bases between them. Germline CDR1 is DFQATT and CDR2 is SNEGSKA (reference sequence). The CDR3 length is 15 residues. CDR3 protein: CSAREDGSGANVLTF. CDR3 DNA sequence: TGCAGTGCTAGAGAGGACGGGTCTGGGGCCAACGTCCTGACTTTC.

Remarks on this clonotype: The conserved phenylalanine or tryptophan normally closing the CDR3 is absent here, so this likely arose from a read error. This chain connects TRBV10-2 to TRBJ2-7; 8 bases match TRBD2. Germline-derived CDR1 and CDR2 are WSHSY and SAAADI. This CDR3 is built from 14 residues. V was pared by 4 bases and J by 4 bases, with 6 bases of the junction left unmatched. CDR3 nucleotides: TGCGCCAGCAGTGCGAACGGGAGGGGATACGAGCAGTACCTC. Protein: CASSANGRGYEQYL.

The rearrangement links TRBV2 to TRBJ2-2, with 10 nucleotides matching TRBD1. This CDR3 comprises 15 residues. Trimming removed 6 bases from V and 7 bases from J; junction bases left unmatched: 8. Germline lookup yields CDR1 SNHLY and CDR2 FYNNEI. The CDR3 coding sequence is TGTGCCAGCAGCGGGACAGGGGTGTTCATCGGGGAGCTGTTTTTT. Amino acid sequence: CASSGTGVFIGELFF. Full variable domain (outside the CDR3, taken from reference TRBV2 and TRBJ2-2): EPEVTQTPSHQVTQMGQEVILRCVPISNHLYFYWYRQILGQKVEFLVSFYNNEISEKSEIFDDQFSVERPDGSNFTLKIRSTKLEDSAMYFCASSGTGVFIGELFFGEGSRLTVL.

This clonotype has more than one count but fewer than ten. V gene TRBV7-6 combines with J gene TRBJ2-3; D gene ambiguous. Germline lookup yields CDR1 SGHVS and CDR2 FNYEAQ. V dropped 3 bases and J dropped 2 bases, with 12 bases sitting between them. The CDR3 runs 15 residues. The CDR3 DNA reads as TGTGCCAGCAGCTTCCGGACGGGCTACACAGATACGCAGTATTTT. As protein: CASSFRTGYTDTQYF.

The sample holds many counts of this clonotype. The genes are TRBV14 and TRBJ1-4; 8 nucleotides agree with TRBD1. V lost 1 base and J lost 13; bases outside the gene matches: 14. Germline V gene lookup returns CDR1 SGHDN and CDR2 FVKESK. The CDR3 covers 16 residues. The CDR3 bases are TGTGCCAGCAGCCAAGCCCAGGGGGCCTTCGGTTTTGGACTGTTTTTT. Protein product: CASSQAQGAFGFGLFF.

This clonotype appeared a few times. CDR3 nucleotides: TGCAGTGCTAGACGGCGCCAAGAGACCCAGTACTTC. Translating it yields CSARRRQETQYF. The V gene is TRBV20-1, the J gene TRBJ2-5; no firm D call. From germline, CDR1 is DFQATT and CDR2 SNEGSKA (reference sequence). This CDR3 is built from 12 residues. V lost 2 bases and J 1 base, leaving 5 bases between the germline ends.

The J gene is TRBJ1-4, the V gene TRBV28; no clear D. In germline, CDR1 is MDHEN, CDR2 SYDVKM. Trimming removed 6 bases at V and 4 bases at J, with 12 bases between. This CDR3 is 14 amino acids long. The CDR3 loop is CASSSRRVNEKLFF. As DNA, the CDR3 is TGTGCCAGCAGCTCCCGACGGGTTAATGAAAAACTGTTTTTT.

Ten or more counts support this clonotype. V gene TRBV19 combines with J gene TRBJ1-2; D call uncertain. The V gene's germline CDR1 is LNHDA and CDR2 SQIVND (reference sequence). Trimming pared 7 bases from V and 8 bases from J, leaving 20 bases between. The CDR3 length is 14 residues. The CDR3 region is CASTIGGSSDGYTF. The CDR3 DNA reads as TGTGCCAGTACCATAGGAGGGTCCTCAGACGGCTACACCTTC.

This clonotype was seen a handful of times. This sequence joins TRBV18 and TRBJ2-7; the match to TRBD2 covers 9 bases. The CDR3 covers 15 residues. V gave up 3 bases and J gave up 1 base; unmatched junction bases: 4. Germline values: CDR1 KGHSH, CDR2 LQKENI. This CDR3 reads CASSPSGSSSYEQYF. Here the CDR3 DNA reads TGTGCCAGCTCACCTAGCGGGAGTAGTTCCTACGAGCAGTACTTC.

In DNA, the CDR3 is TGTGCCAGCAGCCCCCATCATGCGTCGGCGCAGTATTTT. The encoded protein is CASSPHHASAQYF. The J gene is TRBJ2-3, the V gene TRBV14; D gene unclear. Trimming took off 4 bases at V and 10 bases at J, with 15 bases between the two ends. Germline CDR1 is SGHDN and CDR2 is FVKESK. CDR3 length equals 13 residues.